This record concerns one TCR beta chain sequence. Its antigen is not identified. Sequenced by immunoSEQ multiplex PCR; TCRdb stores in-frame clones only, minus some. Here the sample spans about 210,000 clones, roughly 92% being singletons. The data are from a study of T cell responses to AZD1222 COVID-19 vaccine. Across the whole study: It was second doses at about 4 or about 12 weeks that were pooled.

Notes on the study in general: In all cases, repertoires were sampled only after the peak T cell response. Compared with day 0, the breadth and depth of the Spike-specific TCR repertoire rose significantly after two doses of AZD1222.

Germline V gene lookup returns CDR1 LGHDT and CDR2 YNNKEL (reference sequence). The CDR3 loop spans 15 amino acids. J was trimmed by 8 bases and V by 2 bases; bases with no gene match: 10. The chain recombines TRBV3-1 (or the pseudogene TRBV3-2) with TRBJ1-1, with 8 bases matching TRBD1. The sequence derives from an adult in good health. The sequenced sample was peripheral blood, obtained on day 0 of AZD1222 vaccination. The CDR3 reads CASSQLTGAGPEAFF. CDR3 nucleotide sequence: TGTGCCAGCAGCCAATTGACAGGGGCGGGCCCAGAAGCTTTCTTT.